A selection of T cell receptor beta chains follows, all from one sample in a study of T cell changes during pregnancy in multiple sclerosis. TCRdb's table, derived via immunoSEQ multiplex PCR, lists solely in-frame clones and lacks some. In the table there are about 44,000 clones, roughly 96% of which are singletons. The material sequenced was peripheral blood, taken in the second trimester of pregnancy. These receptors came from a female donor with multiple sclerosis, enrolled in a pregnancy study. CDR3s include the opening cysteine and the closing phenylalanine or tryptophan. The order of the fields is clone size, D gene, V gene, J gene, CDR3 protein, CDR3 DNA. The D gene is left open where the match is weak. Part of the rows lack a size; the others show once, few, many or a class for expanded clones.

.	TRBD1	TRBV6-1	TRBJ1-4	CASSFRTGVNEKLFF	TGTGCCAGCAGTTTTCGTACAGGGGTTAATGAAAAACTGTTTTTT
.	.	TRBV5-6	TRBJ2-7	CASRTDSGTYEQYF	TGTGCCAGCAGAACTGACAGTGGAACGTACGAGCAGTACTTC
.	TRBD2	TRBV9	TRBJ2-3	CASSATSRGVGTQYF	TGTGCCAGCAGCGCCACTTCGCGGGGGGTCGGTACGCAGTATTTT
.	TRBD2	TRBV9	TRBJ2-1	CASSLRGTSGFYNEQFF	TGTGCCAGCAGCTTAAGAGGGACTAGCGGGTTTTACAATGAGCAGTTCTTC
once	TRBD2	TRBV4-2	TRBJ2-3	CASSPLAGGPADTQYF	TGTGCCAGCAGCCCTTTAGCGGGGGGGCCCGCAGATACGCAGTATTTT
.	TRBD1	TRBV7-4	TRBJ2-6	CASIIGLGPGQSFSGANVLTF	TGTGCCAGCATCATCGGGCTGGGACCGGGACAGAGCTTCTCTGGGGCCAACGTCCTGACTTTC
.	.	TRBV7-9	TRBJ2-7	CASSAGTEQYF	TGTGCCAGCAGCGCTGGGACAGAGCAGTACTTC
.	.	TRBV5-4	TRBJ1-1	CASSLEAGSTEAFF	TGTGCCAGCAGCTTGGAGGCGGGGAGCACTGAAGCTTTCTTT
.	.	TRBV6-1	TRBJ1-6	CASSEAPRAPLHF	TGTGCCAGCAGTGAAGCCCCCCGGGCACCCCTCCACTTT
.	.	TRBV2	TRBJ2-7	CASSESGLSSYEQYF	TGTGCCAGCAGTGAAAGCGGGTTGAGCTCCTACGAGCAGTACTTC
.	TRBD2	TRBV30	TRBJ2-7	CAFLAGADEQYF	TGTGCCTTCCTAGCGGGAGCGGACGAGCAGTACTTC
.	.	TRBV19	TRBJ1-1	CASSIASGRAEAFF	TGTGCCAGTAGTATTGCCTCGGGGAGGGCTGAAGCTTTCTTT
.	.	TRBV12-2	TRBJ1-1	CASRLNYPGTGEDTEAFF	TGTGCAAGTCGACTAAATTATCCCGGGACAGGGGAGGACACTGAAGCTTTCTTT
once	TRBD1	TRBV5-1	TRBJ1-1	CASSFRKGARTEAFF	TGCGCCAGCAGCTTCCGTAAGGGGGCGCGAACTGAAGCTTTCTTT
.	.	TRBV30	TRBJ1-5	CAWSNRANQPQHF	TGTGCCTGGTCAAACAGGGCTAATCAGCCCCAGCATTTT
few	.	TRBV29-1	TRBJ1-1	CSVDGGGFEAFF	TGCAGCGTTGACGGGGGAGGTTTTGAAGCTTTCTTT
.	TRBD2	TRBV6-5	TRBJ2-7	CASSRTSGGYEQYF	TGTGCCAGCAGTCGGACTAGCGGGGGCTACGAGCAGTACTTC
.	TRBD2	TRBV11-2	TRBJ2-2	CASKRLAEGGELFF	TGTGCCAGCAAGAGACTAGCCGAGGGCGGGGAGCTGTTTTTT
.	.	TRBV7-9	TRBJ1-6	CASSPGGDSPLHF	TGTGCCAGCAGCCCGGGGGGTGATTCACCCCTCCACTTT
.	.	TRBV10-3	TRBJ2-5	CAISEQQETQYF	TGTGCCATCAGTGAGCAGCAAGAGACCCAGTACTTC
once	TRBD1	TRBV19	TRBJ1-1	CASSTRDRVTEAFF	TGTGCCAGTAGTACCCGGGACAGGGTCACTGAAGCTTTCTTT
.	.	TRBV4-3	TRBJ1-2	CASSQGEEYYGYTF	TGCGCCAGCAGCCAAGGAGAGGAATACTATGGCTACACCTTC
.	TRBD1	TRBV30	TRBJ1-5	CAWRDRANQPQHF	TGTGCCTGGAGGGACAGGGCGAATCAGCCCCAGCATTTT
.	.	TRBV7-9	TRBJ2-7	CASSSISTVLYEQYF	TGTGCCAGCAGCTCAATTTCGACAGTTCTCTACGAGCAGTACTTC
.	.	TRBV9	TRBJ1-5	CASSADSSNQPQHF	TGTGCCAGCAGCGCAGACAGTAGCAATCAGCCCCAGCATTTT
.	TRBD1	TRBV2	TRBJ2-7	CASSERATGEGAYEQYF	TGTGCCAGCAGTGAAAGGGCCACAGGGGAAGGGGCCTACGAGCAGTACTTC
.	TRBD1	TRBV5-1	TRBJ2-7	CASSPGTGSPFRSYEQYF	TGCGCCAGCAGCCCCGGGACAGGGTCTCCCTTCCGTTCTTACGAGCAGTACTTC
.	.	TRBV15	TRBJ1-5	CATSARQHQPQHF	TGTGCCACCAGCGCCCGACAACATCAGCCCCAGCATTTT
.	TRBD1	TRBV6-5	TRBJ1-1	CASSYGTGGVGTEAFF	TGTGCCAGCAGTTATGGGACAGGGGGCGTGGGGACTGAAGCTTTCTTT
.	TRBD2	TRBV4-3	TRBJ2-1	CASSHASGGAVEQFF	TGCGCCAGCAGTCACGCTAGCGGGGGGGCGGTTGAGCAGTTCTTC
.	TRBD1	TRBV18	TRBJ2-4	CASSDSRDRVLNIQYF	TGTGCCAGCTCAGACTCCCGGGACAGGGTTTTAAACATTCAGTACTTC
.	.	TRBV7-3	TRBJ1-2	CASSLQGYYGYTF	TGTGCCAGCAGCCTACAGGGTTACTATGGCTACACCTTC
.	TRBD2	TRBV7-8	TRBJ2-7	CASSLGLVSYEQYF	TGTGCCAGCAGCCTGGGACTAGTATCGTACGAGCAGTACTTC
.	.	TRBV4-3	TRBJ2-1	CASSQVRVGEQFF	TGCGCCAGCAGCCAAGTCAGGGTCGGTGAGCAGTTCTTC
.	.	TRBV18	TRBJ2-3	CASSPLTGTDTQYF	TGTGCCAGCTCACCACTGACAGGCACAGATACGCAGTATTTT
.	.	TRBV5-5	TRBJ1-5	CASSSAGTSNQPQHF	TGTGCCAGCAGCTCCGCCGGGACAAGCAATCAGCCCCAGCATTTT
once	.	TRBV30	TRBJ2-2	CAWSRGHGNTGELFF	TGTGCCTGGAGTAGGGGACACGGGAACACCGGGGAGCTGTTTTTT
.	.	TRBV19	TRBJ1-3	CASSMGGNGNTIYF	TGTGCCAGTAGTATGGGGGGAAACGGAAACACCATATATTTT
.	.	TRBV6-6	TRBJ1-2	CASNQGYYGYTF	TGTGCCAGCAACCAGGGATACTATGGCTACACCTTC
once	.	TRBV5-8	TRBJ1-3	CASSQKHYSGNTIYF	TGTGCCAGCAGCCAGAAACATTACTCTGGAAACACCATATATTTT
.	TRBD2	TRBV7-6	TRBJ2-3	CASSSGGAVDTQYF	TGTGCCAGCAGCTCCGGGGGGGCCGTAGATACGCAGTATTTT
.	TRBD2	TRBV7-2	TRBJ2-5	CASSLGAGEWETQYF	TGTGCCAGCAGCTTAGGAGCGGGAGAATGGGAGACCCAGTACTTC
.	.	TRBV7-9	TRBJ1-2	CASSLGGSTNYGYTF	TGTGCCAGCAGTTTAGGCGGGAGCACCAACTATGGCTACACCTTC
once	.	TRBV5-4	TRBJ1-1	CASSLGQGRAEAFF	TGTGCCAGCAGCTTGGGGCAGGGGCGGGCTGAAGCTTTCTTT
.	.	TRBV19	TRBJ1-1	CASSMPTVNTEAFF	TGTGCCAGTAGTATGCCGACAGTGAACACTGAAGCTTTCTTT
once	TRBD2	TRBV4-3	TRBJ2-2	CASSQDGGVTGELFF	TGCGCCAGCAGCCAAGATGGGGGGGTCACCGGGGAGCTGTTTTTT
.	.	TRBV7-2	TRBJ2-3	CASSPRGTQYF	TGTGCCAGCAGCCCCCGCGGTACGCAGTATTTT
.	TRBD1	TRBV6-5	TRBJ2-2	CASSGLRGPTGELFF	TGTGCCAGCAGCGGGTTGAGGGGGCCCACCGGGGAGCTGTTTTTT
.	TRBD2	TRBV6-5	TRBJ2-7	CASSYSLAGYEQYF	TGTGCCAGCAGTTACTCACTAGCGGGCTACGAGCAGTACTTC
.	.	TRBV10-1	TRBJ2-7	CASSGSGYEQYF	TGCGCCAGCAGTGGTTCCGGTTACGAGCAGTACTTC
.	TRBD1	TRBV19	TRBJ1-2	CASSATALDRVAYGYTF	TGTGCCAGTAGTGCCACAGCCCTCGACAGGGTAGCCTATGGCTACACCTTC
.	.	TRBV19	TRBJ1-4	CASSITDHNEKLFF	TGTGCCAGTAGTATCACAGACCATAATGAAAAACTGTTTTTT
.	.	TRBV6-1	TRBJ2-2	CASSDPRGHTGELFF	TGTGCCAGCAGTGACCCCAGGGGACACACCGGGGAGCTGTTTTTT